The source of this TCR beta chain is a study of shared clonotypes between healthy human individuals. About the study: Researchers drew samples from a couple of women and three men aged 18 to 49.

Points on this clone: Its antigen is still unknown.

CDR1 MGHRA and CDR2 YSYEKL come from the germline V gene. This CDR3 contains 15 residues. The V and J ends lost 4 bases and 3 bases, in that order; junction bases with no gene match: 9. Study results and limitations: It was anticipated that sequencing depth would influence how many clonotypes donors shared. Apart from blood, nothing was sampled; tissue repertoires likely differ.

Naive-designated CD8 cells lacked CD45RO, were positively enriched for CCR7, and omitted terminally differentiated effector memory CD45RA+ cells. Authors' analysis steps: Without quality scores, immunoSEQ junctional reads could not be filtered like full-length reads. Only in-frame clones appear in the TCRdb table, and some are missing; sequencing was by immunoSEQ multiplex PCR. That table furnishes V, J and clone size, whereas the DNA furnished D and trimming. Among millions of clones listed, about 95% were seen once. Sample: naive CD8+ T cells sorted from blood. The sequence derives from a young man in good health. The rearrangement joins TRBV4-1 to TRBJ2-7; TRBD1 matches 7 bases. CDR3 nucleotide sequence: TGCGCCAGCAGCCCTAGGACAGGCTCCAACTACGAGCAGTACTTC. Translation gives CASSPRTGSNYEQYF.